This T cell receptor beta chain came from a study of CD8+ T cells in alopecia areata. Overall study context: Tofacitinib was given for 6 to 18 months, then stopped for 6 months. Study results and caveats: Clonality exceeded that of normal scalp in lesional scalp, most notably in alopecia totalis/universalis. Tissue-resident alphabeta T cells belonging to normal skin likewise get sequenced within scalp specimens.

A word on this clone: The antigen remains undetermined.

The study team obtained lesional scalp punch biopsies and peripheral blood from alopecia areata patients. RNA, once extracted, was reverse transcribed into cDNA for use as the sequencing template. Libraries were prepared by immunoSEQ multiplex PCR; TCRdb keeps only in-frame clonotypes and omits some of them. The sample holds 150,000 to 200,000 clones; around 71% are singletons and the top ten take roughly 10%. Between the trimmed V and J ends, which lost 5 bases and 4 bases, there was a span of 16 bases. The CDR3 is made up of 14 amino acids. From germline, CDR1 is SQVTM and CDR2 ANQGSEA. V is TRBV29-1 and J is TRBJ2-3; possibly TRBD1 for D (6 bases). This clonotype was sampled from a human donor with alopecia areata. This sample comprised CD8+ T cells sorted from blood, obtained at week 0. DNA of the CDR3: TGCAGCGTTAAGGCAACAGGGTTCGCAGATACGCAGTATTTT. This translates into CSVKATGFADTQYF.